These 28 T cell receptor beta chains originate from one sample sequenced in a study of regulatory T cells in long-lasting Graves disease. Documented time point: newly diagnosed GD, antithyroid drugs for less than 3 months. PBMC RNA was the source of the TCR library. Investigators prepared the TCR beta libraries by applying iRepertoire HTBI primers and Arm-PCR of CDR3 regions. MiXCR, run by TCRdb on the multiplex PCR reads, gives a single entry per CDR3 protein. Among about 360,000 distinct CDR3 sequences listed, roughly 17% were seen once. This same sample was also part of a study on T cells in Graves' hyperthyroidism and ophthalmopathy.

Here the sequenced sample was peripheral blood mononuclear cells (PBMCs), taken at new diagnosis, from a patient treated with antithyroid drugs. All receptors come from a woman between 18 and 29 years old with Graves disease.

This clonotype was counted many times. V and J are TRBV20-1 and TRBJ2-7, with 8 bases lining up with TRBD1. CDR3 length: 17 amino acids. Per germline, CDR1 DFQATT and CDR2 SNEGSKA (reference sequence). V lost 0 bases, J lost 4 bases, and 14 bases stayed unmatched. CDR3 in DNA: TGCAGTGCTAGAGACAACAGCGACAGGGGAGACTGGTACGAGCAGTACTTC. The encoded protein is CSARDNSDRGDWYEQYF.

This clonotype was recorded many times. This chain uses TRBV6-5 with TRBJ1-2, with D uncertain. Germline values: CDR1 MNHEY, CDR2 SVGAGI. The CDR3 is 14 residues long. Trimming cost V 2 bases and J 6 bases, with 13 bases left between them. As DNA, the CDR3 is TGTGCCAGCAGTTACAGAGGTGGGCAGGATGGCTACACCTTC. It codes for CASSYRGGQDGYTF.

The rearrangement links TRBV29-1 to TRBJ2-7; no reliable D call. The CDR3 sequence is 10 residues long. V lost 5 bases and J lost 3, with 5 bases in between. CDR1 and CDR2 (germline): SQVTM, ANQGSEA. The CDR3 spells CSVFVYEQYF. The CDR3 nucleotides are TGCAGCGTTTTTGTCTACGAGCAGTACTTC.

The chain has TRBV10-3 and TRBJ1-3; 9 bases match TRBD1. CDR1 ENHRY and CDR2 SYGVKD come from the germline V gene. The ends lost 6 bases at V and 8 bases at J; junction bases unmatched: 5. The CDR3 consists of 13 residues. CDR3 sequence: CAIRPGQGYTIYF. The CDR3 DNA reads TGTGCCATCAGGCCGGGACAGGGCTACACCATATATTTT.

This clonotype was found many times. This chain connects TRBV3-1 to TRBJ2-1; D possibly corresponds to TRBD2 (6 bases). V was shortened by 4 bases and J by 8 bases, with 9 bases between the two germline ends. The CDR3 contains 12 residues. Germline assignment: CDR1 LGHDT and CDR2 YNNKEL (reference sequence). The CDR3 coding sequence is TGTGCCAGCAGCCGCTCGGGGGATGAGCAGTTCTTC. This encodes CASSRSGDEQFF.

This chain connects TRBV5-1 to TRBJ1-1, with D possibly being TRBD1 (5 bases). The ends were cut back, 0 bases at V and 0 bases at J, with 12 bases in the middle. Germline V CDR1 and CDR2: SGHRS, YFSETQ. This CDR3 comprises 16 residues. As DNA, the CDR3 is TGCGCCAGCAGCTTGGAGACAGCGCAGTTGAACACTGAAGCTTTCTTT. Its translation is CASSLETAQLNTEAFF.

To note about this clonotype: This may be a read error, as it is one base from a much larger clone. V gene TRBV9 combines with J gene TRBJ2-7; 8 bases fit TRBD2. CDR3 length equals 14 residues. Germline lookup yields CDR1 SGDLS and CDR2 YYNGEE. In DNA form, the CDR3 reads TGTGCCAGCAGCCGCTCTAGCGGGTCCTACGAGCAGCACTTC. It codes for CASSRSSGSYEQHF.

This chain uses TRBV6-1 with TRBJ2-1; D is unclear. This CDR3 is built from 14 residues. The germline CDR1 and CDR2 sequences are MNHNS and SASEGT. Trimming pared 4 bases from V and 6 bases from J, leaving 13 bases between. The CDR3: CASSASSPINEQFF. As DNA, the CDR3 is TGTGCCAGCAGTGCATCTAGTCCCATCAATGAGCAGTTCTTC.

This chain uses TRBV5-5 with TRBJ2-6; D uncertain. Trimming took off 8 bases at V and 1 base at J, with 7 bases between the two ends. The CDR3 has 13 amino acids. CDR1 and CDR2 (germline): SGHKS, YYEKEE (reference sequence). CDR3 sequence (DNA): TGTGCCAGTTATAAGTCTGGGGCCAACGTCCTGACTTTC. Translated, it gives CASYKSGANVLTF.

This clonotype was seen more than once but under ten times. The rearrangement uses TRBV28 and TRBJ2-7, with 7 bases matching TRBD1. The CDR3 runs to 13 residues. CDR1 and CDR2 from the germline V gene are MDHEN and SYDVKM. Trimming removed 3 bases from V and 4 bases from J; junction bases left unmatched: 3. The CDR3 sequence: CASSFQDRYEQYF. As DNA, the CDR3 is TGTGCCAGCAGTTTTCAGGACAGGTACGAGCAGTACTTC.

This clonotype was seen a few times. This could be a read error, since a much larger clone is one nucleotide away. The rearrangement uses TRBV2 and TRBJ2-3, with 12 bases aligning to TRBD2. The CDR3 runs 17 residues. Germline V gene data show CDR1 as SNHLY and CDR2 as FYNNEI. Trimming took 5 bases from V and 1 from J; bases not matched to a gene: 7. The CDR3 is CASSRTLAGGGTDTQYF. The CDR3 DNA sequence: TGTGCCAGCAGTCGCACCCTAGCGGGGGGGGGCACAGATACGCAGTATTTT.

At least ten counts were recorded for this clonotype. The chain uses TRBV12-3 or TRBV12-4 and TRBJ2-1, with 7 bases aligning to TRBD2. CDR3 length equals 13 residues. With 7 bases clipped from V and 7 bases from J, the junction kept 7 bases outside the gene matches. CDR3 nucleotide sequence: TGTGCCAGCAAGGGGCGGGAGTGGAATGAGCAGTTCTTC. It translates to CASKGREWNEQFF.

The chain employs TRBV2 and TRBJ2-7; 9 nucleotides agree with TRBD1. The CDR3 has 13 amino acids. Germline values: CDR1 SNHLY, CDR2 FYNNEI. With V trimmed by 6 bases and J by 6 bases, 6 bases remained unmatched. The CDR3 DNA reads as TGTGCCAGCAGCACCCCGGGACAGGGCGAGCAGTACTTC. Protein sequence: CASSTPGQGEQYF.

This clonotype has just a few counts. This chain connects TRBV5-1 to TRBJ2-1; 11 positions match TRBD1. The DNA end is a closer match to TRBJ2-5, so the J assignment may be wrong. The germline gives CDR1 SGHRS, CDR2 YFSETQ. The CDR3 is 15 residues long. The chain's CDR3 is CASSLGTGGAETQYF. In DNA form, the CDR3 reads TGCGCCAGCAGCTTGGGGACAGGGGGCGCGGAGACCCAGTACTTC.

The rearrangement joins TRBV6-4 to TRBJ2-1, with 7 bases identical to TRBD2. Per germline, CDR1 MRHNA and CDR2 SNTAGT. The CDR3 has 16 amino acids. The ends lost 2 bases at V and 3 bases at J; junction bases unmatched: 7. The CDR3 loop reads CASSDGASGFYNEQFF. In nucleotides, the CDR3 is TGTGCCAGCAGTGACGGTGCTAGCGGATTCTACAATGAGCAGTTCTTC.

V gene TRBV7-8 combines with J gene TRBJ2-3, with TRBD2 as a possible D gene (6 bases). The CDR3 is 15 residues long. CDR1 and CDR2 from the germline V gene are SGHVS and FQNEAQ. Trimming stripped 5 bases from V and 4 bases from J, with 16 bases between. CDR3: CASSPRESHADTQYF. The DNA of the CDR3 is TGTGCCAGCAGCCCCCGGGAGAGTCACGCAGATACGCAGTATTTT.

In its sample, this clonotype was seen many times. This chain connects TRBV7-8 to TRBJ1-1; D is possibly TRBD1 (5 bases). The CDR3 is made up of 15 amino acids. Per germline, CDR1 SGHVS and CDR2 FQNEAQ. V shed 1 base and J shed 1 base, with 10 bases lying between them. The CDR3 DNA is TGTGCCAGCAGCTTAGAGCCAGGGCGGAACACTGAAGCTTTCTTT. As protein: CASSLEPGRNTEAFF.

This clonotype was found many times. V gene TRBV20-1 combines with J gene TRBJ1-5; D is perhaps TRBD1 (5 bases). V was pared by 6 bases and J by 0 bases, with 9 bases between. CDR1 DFQATT and CDR2 SNEGSKA come from the germline V gene (reference sequence). This CDR3 region has 13 residues. CDR3 in amino acids: CSAKDTSNQPQHF. The CDR3, as DNA: TGCAGTGCCAAGGACACTAGCAATCAGCCCCAGCATTTT.

This clonotype was counted between two and nine times. The V call is TRBV5-1, the J call TRBJ2-7; D is perhaps TRBD2 (7 bases). Germline V CDR1 and CDR2: SGHRS, YFSETQ. Trimming cost V 3 bases and J 4 bases, with 20 bases left between them. This CDR3 is built from 16 residues. CDR3 DNA: TGCGCCAGCAGCTCCCACCTAGGGGGGGCGGGGTACGAGCAGTACTTC. As protein: CASSSHLGGAGYEQYF.

This clonotype has a handful of counts. The V gene is TRBV2, the J gene TRBJ2-2; D may correspond to TRBD1 or TRBD2 (5 bases each). Trimming shortened V by 10 bases and J by 5 bases, and 20 bases separated the two germline ends. Germline lookup yields CDR1 SNHLY and CDR2 FYNNEI. CDR3 length: 15 amino acids. Here the CDR3 reads CAITPGTYPTGELFF. In DNA form, the CDR3 reads TGTGCCATAACTCCCGGGACCTACCCAACCGGGGAGCTGTTTTTT.

This clonotype was seen repeatedly, ten times or more. This chain uses TRBV28 with TRBJ1-1; D might be TRBD1 (6 bases). V lost 5 bases to trimming and J lost 4 bases, with 17 bases between them. Germline-derived CDR1 and CDR2 are MDHEN and SYDVKM. This CDR3 has 15 residues. The DNA of the CDR3 is TGTGCCAGCAGTGCCTCGTCAGGGGATGGCACTGAAGCTTTCTTT. It translates to CASSASSGDGTEAFF. Full variable domain (outside the CDR3, taken from reference TRBV28 and TRBJ1-1): DVKVTQSSRYLVKRTGEKVFLECVQDMDHENMFWYRQDPGLGLRLIYFSYDVKMKEKGDIPEGYSVSREKKERFSLILESASTNQTSMYLCASSASSGDGTEAFFGQGTRLTVV.

This clonotype appeared many times. The chain is built from TRBV28 and TRBJ1-2; D may be TRBD1 (6 bases). The CDR3 length is 13 residues. The germline V and J ends were trimmed by 7 bases and 7 bases, with 16 bases remaining between them. From germline, CDR1 is MDHEN and CDR2 SYDVKM. In nucleotides, the CDR3 is TGTGCCAGCAACCTCGGGACAAAGCTTGGCTACACCTTC. Encoded protein: CASNLGTKLGYTF.

In its sample, this clonotype was seen many times. The chain uses TRBV28 and TRBJ1-5; D is possibly TRBD1 (5 bases). Germline CDR1 and CDR2: MDHEN and SYDVKM. CDR3 length: 16 residues. The germline V and J ends were trimmed by 2 bases and 0 bases, with 11 bases remaining between them. Here the CDR3 reads CASSLPGQVSNQPQHF. The CDR3, as DNA: TGTGCCAGCAGTTTACCCGGACAAGTTAGCAATCAGCCCCAGCATTTT.

This clonotype was seen repeatedly, ten times or more. This chain links TRBV28 with TRBJ1-4; 7 positions agree with TRBD1. V gave up 5 bases and J gave up 7 bases; unmatched junction bases: 10. The CDR3 contains 15 residues. In germline, CDR1 is MDHEN, CDR2 SYDVKM. The CDR3 region has the DNA TGTGCCAGCAGTCCGGCAGGGGGAGCCCGTGAAAAACTGTTTTTT. Its protein is CASSPAGGAREKLFF. The full variable domain, rest sourced from reference TRBV28 and TRBJ1-4, is DVKVTQSSRYLVKRTGEKVFLECVQDMDHENMFWYRQDPGLGLRLIYFSYDVKMKEKGDIPEGYSVSREKKERFSLILESASTNQTSMYLCASSPAGGAREKLFFGSGTQLSVL.

This clonotype was counted at least ten times. The V gene is TRBV28, the J gene TRBJ2-1; tentative D call: TRBD2 (5 bases). This CDR3 has 15 amino acids. V lost 3 bases and J 5 bases, leaving 14 bases between the germline ends. The germline CDR1 and CDR2 sequences are MDHEN and SYDVKM. The chain's CDR3 is CASSFGVTLDNEQFF. Written as DNA, the CDR3 is TGTGCCAGCAGTTTCGGGGTGACTCTGGACAATGAGCAGTTCTTC.

This clonotype was counted many times. The chain uses TRBV20-1 and TRBJ1-2, with D tentatively TRBD1 (5 bases). The V gene lost 5 bases and the J gene lost 3 bases, with 19 bases spanning the gap. Germline-derived CDR1 and CDR2 are DFQATT and SNEGSKA (reference sequence). The CDR3 is made up of 15 amino acids. The chain's CDR3 is CSAWVVAGPHYGYTF. CDR3 coding DNA: TGCAGTGCTTGGGTCGTGGCAGGGCCTCACTATGGCTACACCTTC.

The sample holds a few counts of this clonotype. This sequence joins TRBV11-2 and TRBJ2-2, with a tentative D call TRBD2 (6 bases). The CDR3 is 16 amino acids. Trimming took 7 bases from V and 2 from J, leaving 17 bases between them. Germline-derived CDR1 and CDR2 are SGHAT and FQNNGV. DNA of the CDR3: TGTGCCAGCACCCCTCGGGGGTCGGTAAACACCGGGGAGCTGTTTTTT. Encoded protein: CASTPRGSVNTGELFF.

CDR3 in DNA: TGTGCCAGCAGCTCCGGACTAGCTGTGACCGGGGAGCTGTTTTTT. Amino acid sequence: CASSSGLAVTGELFF. The rearrangement uses TRBV11-3 and TRBJ2-2; 8 positions agree with TRBD2. Per the germline V gene, CDR1 is SGHNT and CDR2 is YENEEA. The trim removed 4 bases at V and 5 bases at J, leaving 6 bases unmatched. The CDR3 sequence is 15 residues long.